The rows below give T cell receptor beta chains drawn from one sample of a study of blood T cells in healthy people across ages. MiXCR was run by TCRdb on the 5' RACE reads, yielding one entry per CDR3 protein. Among around 650,000 distinct CDR3 sequences listed, 35% to 50% were seen once. Sequencing was carried out using blood. All receptors come from an elderly man in good health. Both conserved end residues are part of each CDR3. Fields, in order: J gene, clone size, D gene, V gene, CDR3 length, CDR3 DNA, CDR3 protein. The D gene is left open where the match is weak. Rows give clone size only sometimes, using once, few, many, or a class for an expanded clone.

>TRBJ1-1|NA|NA|TRBV6-5|14
TGTGCCAGCAGTTACTTACGGACGTGGACTGAAGCTTTCTTT
CASSYLRTWTEAFF
>TRBJ2-5|NA|TRBD1|TRBV7-7|14
TGTGCCAGCAGCCGAGGGACAGGGAAAGAGACCCAGTACTTC
CASSRGTGKETQYF
>TRBJ2-6|NA|NA|TRBV7-9|15
TGTGCCAGCAGCTTGAAGGGGACCGGGGCCAACGTCCTGACTTTC
CASSLKGTGANVLTF
>TRBJ1-2|NA|NA|TRBV6-1|14
TGTGCCAGCAGAAACCAGGAGGCGGACTATGGCTACACCTTC
CASRNQEADYGYTF
>TRBJ2-1|NA|NA|TRBV6-6|13
TGTGCCAGCAGACCCCTACAGGGCGGAGAGCAGTTCTTC
CASRPLQGGEQFF
>TRBJ1-1|NA|NA|TRBV20-1|13
TGCAGTGCTAGAGGGGGGACAATGGGTGAAGCTTTCTTT
CSARGGTMGEAFF
>TRBJ2-4|few|NA|TRBV20-1|15
TGCAGTGCTACAAGGCGGGGTCTAGCCAAAAACATTCAGTACTTC
CSATRRGLAKNIQYF
>TRBJ2-3|NA|NA|TRBV10-1|15
TGCGCCAGCAGTGATGCGGTTTCAGGGGCAGATACGCAGTATTTT
CASSDAVSGADTQYF
>TRBJ2-1|NA|TRBD1|TRBV28|16
TGTGCCAGCACCGGAATCGGGACAGGGGGCTACAATGAGCAGTTCTTC
CASTGIGTGGYNEQFF
>TRBJ2-7|NA|NA|TRBV10-3|14
TGTGCCATCAGGACAAATCTACAAACCTACGAGCAGTACTTC
CAIRTNLQTYEQYF
>TRBJ1-2|NA|TRBD1|TRBV7-2|14
TGTGCCAACAGCTTAGGGGGACAGGGGAGCGGCTACACCTTC
CANSLGGQGSGYTF
>TRBJ2-7|NA|TRBD1|TRBV5-8|13
TGTGCCAGCAGCTGGACAGGGAGGCACGAGCAGTACTTC
CASSWTGRHEQYF
>TRBJ2-7|NA|TRBD2|TRBV7-9|17
TGTGCCAGCAGCGATCTAGCGGTTCTCCTCTCCTACAATGAGCAGTACTTC
CASSDLAVLLSYNEQYF
>TRBJ2-7|few|TRBD2|TRBV20-1|16
TGCAGTGCTAGTGGATGGGGACTAGCGGCAGGCTACGAGCAGTACTTC
CSASGWGLAAGYEQYF
>TRBJ2-1|NA|TRBD1|TRBV7-2|15
TGTGCCAGCAGCCCAGGACAGGGGCCCCTCAATGAGCAGTTCTTC
CASSPGQGPLNEQFF
>TRBJ2-2|NA|TRBD2|TRBV9|16
TGTGCCAGCAGTAAACGACTAGCGGAGAACACCGGGGAGCTGTTTTTT
CASSKRLAENTGELFF
>TRBJ2-3|few|NA|TRBV4-1|16
TGCGCCAGCAGCCAAGCCAGGACATCAAATCAAGATACGCAGTATTTT
CASSQARTSNQDTQYF
>TRBJ2-5|NA|TRBD2|TRBV7-3|15
TGTGCCAGCAGCTTAGCGGGAGGGGGGTTTGAGACCCAGTACTTC
CASSLAGGGFETQYF
>TRBJ1-6|NA|NA|TRBV12-3/TRBV12-4|13
TGTGCCAGCAGTGCGACGGTGAATTCACCCCTCCACTTT
CASSATVNSPLHF
>TRBJ2-3|NA|NA|TRBV7-2|13
TGTGCCAGCAGCTTACAGTACAGGGATACGCAGTATTTT
CASSLQYRDTQYF
>TRBJ2-4|NA|NA|TRBV7-9|13
TGTGCCAGCGGACCGAGGTGGGAAAACATTCAGTACTTC
CASGPRWENIQYF
>TRBJ2-3|few|TRBD2|TRBV7-2|16
TGTGCCAGCAGCTCGACCGGGACTATCAACACAGATACGCAGTATTTT
CASSSTGTINTDTQYF
>TRBJ2-7|NA|TRBD1|TRBV5-1|15
TGCGCCAGCAGCTACCTAGACAGGGGTGGCCACGAGCAGTACTTC
CASSYLDRGGHEQYF
>TRBJ2-1|few|TRBD2|TRBV12-3/TRBV12-4|14
TGTGCCTCTACGGGGACTAGCACCTACAATGAGCAGTTCTTC
CASTGTSTYNEQFF
>TRBJ2-2|NA|NA|TRBV12-3/TRBV12-4|16
TGTGCCAGCTCCGGGGCGGCCCGGTCGAACACCGGGGAGCTGTTTTTT
CASSGAARSNTGELFF
>TRBJ1-2|NA|NA|TRBV20-1|13
TGCAGTGCTAGGGCAAGCGGACGCGATGGCTACACCTTC
CSARASGRDGYTF
>TRBJ1-4|NA|TRBD1|TRBV15|17
TGCGCCACCAGCAGGTTAAATACAGGGGTAACTAATGAAAAACTGTTTTTT
CATSRLNTGVTNEKLFF
>TRBJ2-7|few|TRBD2|TRBV20-1|13
TGCAGTGCCGGACTAGCAGCTTCCTACGAGCAGTACTTC
CSAGLAASYEQYF
>TRBJ2-5|NA|TRBD2|TRBV7-7|16
TGTGCCAGCAGCGCGTCCGGGACTAGCGGGGCTAAGACCCAGTACTTC
CASSASGTSGAKTQYF
>TRBJ2-1|many|NA|TRBV10-3|13
TGTGCCATCAGGGGACTTTCATACAATGAGCAGTTCTTC
CAIRGLSYNEQFF
>TRBJ2-3|few|TRBD2|TRBV2|13
TGTGCCAGCAAACTAAGCGGGGCAGATACGCAGTATTTT
CASKLSGADTQYF
>TRBJ2-3|NA|NA|TRBV27|13
TGTGCCAGCAGGTTATCGCGGTGGGACCCGAAGTATTTT
CASRLSRWDPKYF